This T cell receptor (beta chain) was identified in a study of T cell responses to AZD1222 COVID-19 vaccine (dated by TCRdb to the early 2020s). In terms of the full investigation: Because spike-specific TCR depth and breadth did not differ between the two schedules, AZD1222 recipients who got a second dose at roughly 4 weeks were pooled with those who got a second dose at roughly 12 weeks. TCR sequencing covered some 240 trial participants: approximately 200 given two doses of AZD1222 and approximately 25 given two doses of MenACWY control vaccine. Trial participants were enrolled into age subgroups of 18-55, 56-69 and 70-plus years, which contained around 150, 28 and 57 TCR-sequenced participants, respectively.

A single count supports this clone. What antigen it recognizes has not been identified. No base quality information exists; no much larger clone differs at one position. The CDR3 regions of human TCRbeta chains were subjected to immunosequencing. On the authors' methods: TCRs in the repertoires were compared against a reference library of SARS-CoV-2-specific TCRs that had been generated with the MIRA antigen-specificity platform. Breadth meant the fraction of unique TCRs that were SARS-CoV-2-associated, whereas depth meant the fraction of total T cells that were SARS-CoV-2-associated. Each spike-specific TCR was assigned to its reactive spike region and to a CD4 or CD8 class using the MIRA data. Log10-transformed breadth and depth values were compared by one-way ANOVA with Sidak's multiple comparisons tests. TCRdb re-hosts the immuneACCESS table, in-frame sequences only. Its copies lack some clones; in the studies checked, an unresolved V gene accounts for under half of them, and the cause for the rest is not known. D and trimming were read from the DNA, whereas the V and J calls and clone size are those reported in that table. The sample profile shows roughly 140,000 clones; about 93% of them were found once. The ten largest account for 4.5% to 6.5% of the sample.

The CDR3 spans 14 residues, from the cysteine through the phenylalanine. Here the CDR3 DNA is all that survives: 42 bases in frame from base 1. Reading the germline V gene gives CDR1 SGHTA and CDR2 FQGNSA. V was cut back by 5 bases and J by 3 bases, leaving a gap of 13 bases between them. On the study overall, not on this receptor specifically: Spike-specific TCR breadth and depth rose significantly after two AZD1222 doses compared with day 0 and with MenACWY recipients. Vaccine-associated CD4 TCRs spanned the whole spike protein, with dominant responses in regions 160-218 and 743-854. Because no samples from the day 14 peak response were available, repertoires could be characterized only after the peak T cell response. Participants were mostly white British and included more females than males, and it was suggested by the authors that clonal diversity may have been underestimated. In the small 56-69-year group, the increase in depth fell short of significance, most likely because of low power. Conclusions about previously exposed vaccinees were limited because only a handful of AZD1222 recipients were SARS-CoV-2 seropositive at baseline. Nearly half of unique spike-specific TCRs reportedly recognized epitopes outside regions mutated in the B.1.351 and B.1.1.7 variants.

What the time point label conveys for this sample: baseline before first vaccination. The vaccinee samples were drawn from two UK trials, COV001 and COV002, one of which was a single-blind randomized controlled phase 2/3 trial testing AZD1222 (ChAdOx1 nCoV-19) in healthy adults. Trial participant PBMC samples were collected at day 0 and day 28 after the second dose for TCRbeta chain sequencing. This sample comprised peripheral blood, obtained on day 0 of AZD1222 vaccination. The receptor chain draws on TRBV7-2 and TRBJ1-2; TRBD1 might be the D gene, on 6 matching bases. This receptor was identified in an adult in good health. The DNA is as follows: TGTGCCAGCAGCCGTACAGGGAGTCACTATGGCTACACCTTC. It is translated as CASSRTGSHYGYTF.